A selection of T cell receptor beta chains follows, all from one sample in a study of T cells in localized non-small cell lung cancer. Sequencing was performed with immunoSEQ multiplex PCR; in TCRdb, only in-frame clones are kept and a portion is missing. Of more than 900 clones in the sample, approximately 20% were seen once. Specimen: normal lung tissue next to the tumor, collected before any cancer treatment. The receptors derive from a woman aged 35 to 75 with stage I lung adenocarcinoma. Both conserved end residues are part of each CDR3. The order of the fields is D gene, V gene, J gene, clone size, CDR3 DNA, CDR3 protein. A D gene is named only where the DNA matches it firmly. Clone size is shown for a subset of rows, as once, few, many or a class of expanded clone.

D gene: TRBD1; V gene: TRBV5-1; J gene: TRBJ2-5; clone size: .; CDR3 DNA: TGCGCCAGCAGCCCAGAGGGGGCGCAGGAGACCCAGTACTTC; CDR3 protein: CASSPEGAQETQYF
D gene: .; V gene: TRBV11-3; J gene: TRBJ2-1; clone size: few; CDR3 DNA: TGTGCCAGCAGCTTGACTACGGGGTCCTACAATGAGCAGTTCTTC; CDR3 protein: CASSLTTGSYNEQFF
D gene: TRBD2; V gene: TRBV11-3; J gene: TRBJ2-7; clone size: medium-sized; CDR3 DNA: TGTGCCAGCAGCTCCCCTAGCGGCTCTAAGTACGAGCAGTACTTC; CDR3 protein: CASSSPSGSKYEQYF
D gene: TRBD2; V gene: TRBV11-3; J gene: TRBJ2-3; clone size: .; CDR3 DNA: TGTGCCAGCGGGGCGGGCGGGAGGAACACAGATACGCAGTATTTT; CDR3 protein: CASGAGGRNTDTQYF
D gene: .; V gene: TRBV5-1; J gene: TRBJ2-3; clone size: .; CDR3 DNA: TGCGCCAGCAGGGCGGGACTCCCGCTGTCGGATACGCAGTATTTT; CDR3 protein: CASRAGLPLSDTQYF
D gene: .; V gene: TRBV11-3; J gene: TRBJ2-1; clone size: few; CDR3 DNA: TGTGCCAGCAGCCCTCCAGAACGAGAGGTCTACAATGAGCAGTTCTTC; CDR3 protein: CASSPPEREVYNEQFF
D gene: .; V gene: TRBV19; J gene: TRBJ2-5; clone size: few; CDR3 DNA: TGTGCCAGTAGTATAGGTGGGGGGCCGAGGGAGACCCAGTACTTC; CDR3 protein: CASSIGGGPRETQYF
D gene: TRBD1; V gene: TRBV28; J gene: TRBJ1-1; clone size: few; CDR3 DNA: TGTGCCAGCAGTTTACAGGGGGCGGGGAACACTGAAGCTTTCTTT; CDR3 protein: CASSLQGAGNTEAFF
D gene: TRBD2; V gene: TRBV28; J gene: TRBJ2-1; clone size: .; CDR3 DNA: TGTGCCAGCAGGGTAGCGGGGTCGAGCTCCTACAATGAGCAGTTCTTC; CDR3 protein: CASRVAGSSSYNEQFF
D gene: TRBD2; V gene: TRBV5-1; J gene: TRBJ2-7; clone size: .; CDR3 DNA: TGCGCCAGCAGCTCCGGCTTCCTAGCGGGAGAGGGCGAGCAGTACTTC; CDR3 protein: CASSSGFLAGEGEQYF
D gene: TRBD1; V gene: TRBV19; J gene: TRBJ1-1; clone size: few; CDR3 DNA: TGTGCCAGTAGTATACGACAGGGCACTGAAGCTTTCTTT; CDR3 protein: CASSIRQGTEAFF
D gene: TRBD2; V gene: TRBV9; J gene: TRBJ2-2; clone size: large; CDR3 DNA: TGTGCCAGCAGCGTTTGGACTAGCGCGGCCGGGGAGCTGTTTTTT; CDR3 protein: CASSVWTSAAGELFF
D gene: .; V gene: TRBV19; J gene: TRBJ1-1; clone size: few; CDR3 DNA: TGTGCCAGTAGTATTGTTTCAGCATCGAACACTGAAGCTTTCTTT; CDR3 protein: CASSIVSASNTEAFF
D gene: TRBD1; V gene: TRBV6-8; J gene: TRBJ1-2; clone size: .; CDR3 DNA: TGTGCCAGCAGTTCGAGGGACAGGGGGCTCGATGGCTACACCTTC; CDR3 protein: CASSSRDRGLDGYTF
D gene: .; V gene: TRBV28; J gene: TRBJ1-2; clone size: few; CDR3 DNA: TGTGCCAGCGGGGGCGGGGGCCAGACCCACCTGGGCTACACCTTC; CDR3 protein: CASGGGGQTHLGYTF
D gene: .; V gene: TRBV28; J gene: TRBJ2-7; clone size: .; CDR3 DNA: TGTGCCAGCAGAGGAAGTGGACTGGGCTACGAGCAGTACTTC; CDR3 protein: CASRGSGLGYEQYF
D gene: TRBD1; V gene: TRBV6-8; J gene: TRBJ2-7; clone size: .; CDR3 DNA: TGTGCCAGCAACAAGGGGGCTCCCAACGAGCAGTACTTC; CDR3 protein: CASNKGAPNEQYF
D gene: TRBD1; V gene: TRBV11-3; J gene: TRBJ2-1; clone size: .; CDR3 DNA: TGTGCCAGCAGCTTACGACAGGGGGCAAATGAGCAGTTCTTC; CDR3 protein: CASSLRQGANEQFF
D gene: .; V gene: TRBV19; J gene: TRBJ2-5; clone size: few; CDR3 DNA: TGTGCCAGTACCCAGGACCCTGGACCCAGGGAGACCCAGTACTTC; CDR3 protein: CASTQDPGPRETQYF
D gene: .; V gene: TRBV30; J gene: TRBJ2-2; clone size: few; CDR3 DNA: TGTGCCTGGAGCCCCGGAACAAAGAACACGAACACCGGGGAGCTGTTTTTT; CDR3 protein: CAWSPGTKNTNTGELFF
D gene: TRBD2; V gene: TRBV6-8; J gene: TRBJ2-1; clone size: medium-sized; CDR3 DNA: TGTGCCAGCAGTTACGGGACTATTTACAATGAGCAGTTCTTC; CDR3 protein: CASSYGTIYNEQFF
D gene: .; V gene: TRBV6-8; J gene: TRBJ1-1; clone size: large; CDR3 DNA: TGTGCCAGCAGACTGACTAACACTGAAGCTTTCTTT; CDR3 protein: CASRLTNTEAFF
D gene: .; V gene: TRBV7-1; J gene: TRBJ2-7; clone size: medium-sized; CDR3 DNA: TGTGCCAGCAGTTCGGCTGGGTGGGGCGAGCAGTACTTC; CDR3 protein: CASSSAGWGEQYF
D gene: TRBD1; V gene: TRBV28; J gene: TRBJ2-7; clone size: large; CDR3 DNA: TGTGCCAGCAGCTATACAGGGGGCTCAGGTGAGCAGTACTTC; CDR3 protein: CASSYTGGSGEQYF
D gene: .; V gene: TRBV9; J gene: TRBJ2-5; clone size: few; CDR3 DNA: TGTGCCAGCAGCGGGACTATCCAAGAGACCCAGTACTTC; CDR3 protein: CASSGTIQETQYF
D gene: TRBD1; V gene: TRBV18; J gene: TRBJ1-1; clone size: .; CDR3 DNA: TGTGCCAGCTCACCACCGGGGACAGGGGGGATCGGAGCTTTCTTT; CDR3 protein: CASSPPGTGGIGAFF
D gene: .; V gene: TRBV28; J gene: TRBJ1-1; clone size: .; CDR3 DNA: TGTGCCAGCAGTGAGTTTTTTGGGCGGGATACTGAAGCTTTCTTT; CDR3 protein: CASSEFFGRDTEAFF
D gene: .; V gene: TRBV2; J gene: TRBJ2-2; clone size: few; CDR3 DNA: TGTGCCAGCAGTCCCCCGGGCCGCACCGGGGAGCTGTTTTTT; CDR3 protein: CASSPPGRTGELFF
D gene: .; V gene: TRBV6-8; J gene: TRBJ1-1; clone size: few; CDR3 DNA: TGTGCCAGCAGTTCGACAGGTGACACTGAAGCTTTCTTT; CDR3 protein: CASSSTGDTEAFF
D gene: .; V gene: TRBV30; J gene: TRBJ2-7; clone size: .; CDR3 DNA: TGTGCCTGGAGTGTCGGACGCGAGCAGTACTTC; CDR3 protein: CAWSVGREQYF
D gene: .; V gene: TRBV11-3; J gene: TRBJ2-1; clone size: large; CDR3 DNA: TGTGCCAGCAGCCCCAGGGCCCCTCCCTTGGATGAGCAGTTCTTC; CDR3 protein: CASSPRAPPLDEQFF
D gene: TRBD2; V gene: TRBV11-3; J gene: TRBJ2-5; clone size: medium-sized; CDR3 DNA: TGTGCCAGCAGCCCTGAACACGGGACTAGCGGGAGGGCCCAAGAGACCCAGTACTTC; CDR3 protein: CASSPEHGTSGRAQETQYF
D gene: TRBD2; V gene: TRBV15; J gene: TRBJ2-5; clone size: .; CDR3 DNA: TGTGCCACCAGCAGAGCTACTAGCGGGGGGGGTATTGAGACCCAGTACTTC; CDR3 protein: CATSRATSGGGIETQYF
D gene: .; V gene: TRBV15; J gene: TRBJ1-4; clone size: few; CDR3 DNA: TGTGCCACCAGCAGAGCTCCCGAAGGGGGGCTTAATGAAAAACTGTTTTTT; CDR3 protein: CATSRAPEGGLNEKLFF
D gene: TRBD2; V gene: TRBV9; J gene: TRBJ2-2; clone size: medium-sized; CDR3 DNA: TGTGCCAGTTGGACTAGCGAGTTCGCCGGGGAGCTGTTTTTT; CDR3 protein: CASWTSEFAGELFF
D gene: TRBD2; V gene: TRBV11-3; J gene: TRBJ2-3; clone size: few; CDR3 DNA: TGTGCCAGCAGAAGGGGAGCGGGGGTCACAGATACGCAGTATTTT; CDR3 protein: CASRRGAGVTDTQYF
D gene: TRBD2; V gene: TRBV19; J gene: TRBJ2-5; clone size: .; CDR3 DNA: TGTGCCAGTAGTATTGGGACTAGCGGGGTCTCAGGGAAGACCCAGTACTTC; CDR3 protein: CASSIGTSGVSGKTQYF
D gene: .; V gene: TRBV28; J gene: TRBJ1-2; clone size: .; CDR3 DNA: TGTGCCAGCGGGGGGGGGCACTATGGCTACACCTTC; CDR3 protein: CASGGGHYGYTF
D gene: .; V gene: TRBV30; J gene: TRBJ2-2; clone size: .; CDR3 DNA: TGTGCCTGGAGTTATTTCCGTGGCGGGGAGCTGTTTTTT; CDR3 protein: CAWSYFRGGELFF
D gene: .; V gene: TRBV7-7; J gene: TRBJ2-3; clone size: .; CDR3 DNA: TGTGCCAGCAGCTTAGGGACAGCGAAGACAGATACGCAGTATTTT; CDR3 protein: CASSLGTAKTDTQYF
D gene: .; V gene: TRBV28; J gene: TRBJ1-4; clone size: few; CDR3 DNA: TGTGCCAGCGCGGCCGGGTATGGTAGTGAAAAACTGTTTTTT; CDR3 protein: CASAAGYGSEKLFF
D gene: .; V gene: TRBV30; J gene: TRBJ2-2; clone size: few; CDR3 DNA: TGTGCCTGGAGTGTACAAGGGGGGAGCACCGGGGAGCTGTTTTTT; CDR3 protein: CAWSVQGGSTGELFF
D gene: TRBD2; V gene: TRBV9; J gene: TRBJ2-3; clone size: .; CDR3 DNA: TGTGCCAGCAGCGTAGAAGGACTAGCGAGAGGTAGCACAGATACGCAGTATTTT; CDR3 protein: CASSVEGLARGSTDTQYF
D gene: TRBD2; V gene: TRBV30; J gene: TRBJ2-1; clone size: large; CDR3 DNA: TGTGCCTGGAGTGACGGACTAGCGGGAGGGCCGTATTACAATGAGCAGTTCTTC; CDR3 protein: CAWSDGLAGGPYYNEQFF
D gene: .; V gene: TRBV18; J gene: TRBJ2-2; clone size: .; CDR3 DNA: TGTGCCAGCTCACCCACGCCGGCAGGGATGAACACCGGGGAGCTGTTTTTT; CDR3 protein: CASSPTPAGMNTGELFF
D gene: .; V gene: TRBV9; J gene: TRBJ2-1; clone size: few; CDR3 DNA: TGTGCCAGCCGCGGGCAGGGATACGCCAATGAGCAGTTCTTC; CDR3 protein: CASRGQGYANEQFF
D gene: .; V gene: TRBV19; J gene: TRBJ1-1; clone size: .; CDR3 DNA: TGTGCCAGTAGTATAGCAGGGGAGATCCCTGAAGCTTTCTTT; CDR3 protein: CASSIAGEIPEAFF
D gene: TRBD1; V gene: TRBV19; J gene: TRBJ2-2; clone size: .; CDR3 DNA: TGTGCCACCCCGGGACAGTCGGGCACCGGGGAGCTGTTTTTT; CDR3 protein: CATPGQSGTGELFF
D gene: TRBD2; V gene: TRBV29-1; J gene: TRBJ2-1; clone size: once; CDR3 DNA: TGCAGCGTACGTGGGACAGGAGGGACTAGCGGGAGTTACAATGAGCAGTTCTTC; CDR3 protein: CSVRGTGGTSGSYNEQFF
D gene: TRBD1; V gene: TRBV29-1; J gene: TRBJ1-4; clone size: few; CDR3 DNA: TGCAGCGTTTACGGACAGGGACTCGCAACTAATGAAAAACTGTTTTTT; CDR3 protein: CSVYGQGLATNEKLFF
D gene: .; V gene: TRBV29-1; J gene: TRBJ1-1; clone size: .; CDR3 DNA: TGCAGCGTTCGAACAGGGCGGATGAACACTGAAGCTTTCTTT; CDR3 protein: CSVRTGRMNTEAFF
D gene: .; V gene: TRBV28; J gene: TRBJ2-7; clone size: .; CDR3 DNA: TGTGCCAGCAGTTTCCACGGGGCGAGGCGCGAGCACGAGCAGTACTTC; CDR3 protein: CASSFHGARREHEQYF
D gene: .; V gene: TRBV15; J gene: TRBJ1-4; clone size: few; CDR3 DNA: TGTGCCACCAGCAGAGTTGGGGTGTCGCTCAATGAAAAACTGTTTTTT; CDR3 protein: CATSRVGVSLNEKLFF
D gene: .; V gene: TRBV19; J gene: TRBJ2-5; clone size: .; CDR3 DNA: TGTGCCAGTAGTATAGGGGGGACTCTTCAAGAGACCCAGTACTTC; CDR3 protein: CASSIGGTLQETQYF